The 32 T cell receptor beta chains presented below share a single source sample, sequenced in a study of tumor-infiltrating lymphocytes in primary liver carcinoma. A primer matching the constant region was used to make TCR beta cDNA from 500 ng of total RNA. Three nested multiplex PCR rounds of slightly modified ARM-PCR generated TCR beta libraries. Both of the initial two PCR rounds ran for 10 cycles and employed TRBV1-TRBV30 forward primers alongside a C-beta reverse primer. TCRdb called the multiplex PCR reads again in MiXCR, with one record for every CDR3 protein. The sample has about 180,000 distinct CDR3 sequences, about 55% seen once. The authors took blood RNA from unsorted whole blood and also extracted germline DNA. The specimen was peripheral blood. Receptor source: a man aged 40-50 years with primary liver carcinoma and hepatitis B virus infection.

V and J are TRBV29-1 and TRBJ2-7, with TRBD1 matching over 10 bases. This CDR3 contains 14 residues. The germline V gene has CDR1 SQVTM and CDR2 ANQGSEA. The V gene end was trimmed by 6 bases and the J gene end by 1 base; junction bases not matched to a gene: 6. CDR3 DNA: TGCAGCGTCGGGACAGGGGATCGGTCCTACGAGCAGTACTTC. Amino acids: CSVGTGDRSYEQYF.

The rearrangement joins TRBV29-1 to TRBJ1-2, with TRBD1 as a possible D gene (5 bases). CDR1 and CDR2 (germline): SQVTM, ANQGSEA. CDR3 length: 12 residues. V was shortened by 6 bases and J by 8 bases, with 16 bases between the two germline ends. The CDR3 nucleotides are TGCAGCGTCACGGGACGTGCCTTGGGCTACACCTTC. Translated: CSVTGRALGYTF.

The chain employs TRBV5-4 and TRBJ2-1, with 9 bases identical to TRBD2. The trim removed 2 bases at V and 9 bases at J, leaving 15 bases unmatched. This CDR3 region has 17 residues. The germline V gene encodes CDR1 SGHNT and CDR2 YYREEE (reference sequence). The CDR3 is CASSFGDSGRGMGEQFF. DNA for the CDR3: TGTGCCAGCAGCTTCGGAGATAGCGGGAGAGGTATGGGTGAGCAGTTCTTC.

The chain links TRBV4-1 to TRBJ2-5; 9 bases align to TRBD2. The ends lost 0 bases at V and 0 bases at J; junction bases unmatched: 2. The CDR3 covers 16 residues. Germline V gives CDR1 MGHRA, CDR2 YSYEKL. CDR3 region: CASSQESGRYQETQYF. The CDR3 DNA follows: TGCGCCAGCAGCCAAGAGAGCGGGAGGTACCAAGAGACCCAGTACTTC.

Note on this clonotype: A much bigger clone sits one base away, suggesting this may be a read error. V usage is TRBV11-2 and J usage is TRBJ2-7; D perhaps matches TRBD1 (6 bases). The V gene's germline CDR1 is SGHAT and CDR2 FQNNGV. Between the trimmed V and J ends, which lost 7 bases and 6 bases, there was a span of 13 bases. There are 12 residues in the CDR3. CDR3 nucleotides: TGTGCCAGCAACAAACAGGGATCCGAGCAGTACTTC. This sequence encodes CASNKQGSEQYF.

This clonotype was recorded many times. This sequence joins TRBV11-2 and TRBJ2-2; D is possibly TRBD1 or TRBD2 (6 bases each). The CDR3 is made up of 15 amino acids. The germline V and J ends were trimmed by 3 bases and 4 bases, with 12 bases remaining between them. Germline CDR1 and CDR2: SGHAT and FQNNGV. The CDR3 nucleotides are TGTGCCAGCAGCTTGGGGGGCCGCGGCACCGGGGAGCTGTTTTTT. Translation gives CASSLGGRGTGELFF.

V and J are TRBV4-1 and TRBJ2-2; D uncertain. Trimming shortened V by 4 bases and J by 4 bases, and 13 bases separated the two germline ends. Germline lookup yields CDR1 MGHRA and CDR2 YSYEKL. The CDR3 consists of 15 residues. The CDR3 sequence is CASSPRLGFTGELFF. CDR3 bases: TGCGCCAGCAGCCCACGGCTAGGGTTCACCGGGGAGCTGTTTTTT.

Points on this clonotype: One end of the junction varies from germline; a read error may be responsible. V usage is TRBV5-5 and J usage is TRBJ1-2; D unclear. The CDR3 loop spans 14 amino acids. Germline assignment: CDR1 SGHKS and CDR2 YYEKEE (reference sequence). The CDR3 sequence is CASGLEGANYGYTF. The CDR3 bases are TGTGCCAGCGGCTTGGAAGGCGCGAACTATGGCTACACGTTC.

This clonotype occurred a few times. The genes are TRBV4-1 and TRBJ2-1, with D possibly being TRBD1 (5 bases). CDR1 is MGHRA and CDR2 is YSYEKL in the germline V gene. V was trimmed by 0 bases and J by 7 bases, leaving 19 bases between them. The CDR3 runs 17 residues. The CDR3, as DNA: TGCGCCAGCAGCCAAGATTCCTGGCAGGGAAACGTAAATGAGCAGTTCTTC. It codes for CASSQDSWQGNVNEQFF.

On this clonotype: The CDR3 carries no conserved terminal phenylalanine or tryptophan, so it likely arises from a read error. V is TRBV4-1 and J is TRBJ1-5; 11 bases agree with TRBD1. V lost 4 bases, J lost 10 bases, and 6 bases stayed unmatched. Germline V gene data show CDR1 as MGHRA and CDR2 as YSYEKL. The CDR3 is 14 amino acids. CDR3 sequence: CASSLGTGGDPQHL. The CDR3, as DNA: TGCGCCAGCAGCCTGGGGACAGGGGGAGATCCCCAGCATTTA.

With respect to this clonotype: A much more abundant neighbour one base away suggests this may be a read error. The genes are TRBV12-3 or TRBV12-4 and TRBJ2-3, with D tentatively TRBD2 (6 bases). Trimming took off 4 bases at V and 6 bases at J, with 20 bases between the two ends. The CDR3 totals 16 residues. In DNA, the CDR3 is TGTGCCAGCAGTTGTGGGCGGGGAGGCCTATCGGATACGCAGTATTTT. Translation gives CASSCGRGGLSDTQYF.

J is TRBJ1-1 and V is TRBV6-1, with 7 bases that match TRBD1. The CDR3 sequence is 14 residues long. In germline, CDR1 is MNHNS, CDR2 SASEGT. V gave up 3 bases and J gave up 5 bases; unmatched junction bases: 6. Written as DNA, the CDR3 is TGTGCCAGCAGTGATGGTGGCAGGGGGACTGAAGCTTTCTTT. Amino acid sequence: CASSDGGRGTEAFF.

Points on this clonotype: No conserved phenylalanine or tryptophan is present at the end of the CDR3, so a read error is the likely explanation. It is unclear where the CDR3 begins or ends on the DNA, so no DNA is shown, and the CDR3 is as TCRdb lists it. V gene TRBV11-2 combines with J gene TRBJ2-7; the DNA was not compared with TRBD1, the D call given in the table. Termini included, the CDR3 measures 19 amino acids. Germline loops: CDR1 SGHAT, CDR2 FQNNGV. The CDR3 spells CVSRQDRGRLAGGSYEQCS.

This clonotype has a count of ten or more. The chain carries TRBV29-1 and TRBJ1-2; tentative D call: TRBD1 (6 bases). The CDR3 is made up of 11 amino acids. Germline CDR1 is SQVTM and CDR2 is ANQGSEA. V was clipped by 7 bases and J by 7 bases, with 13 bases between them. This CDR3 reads CSALQGAGYTF. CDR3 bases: TGCAGCGCCCTACAGGGCGCTGGCTACACCTTC.

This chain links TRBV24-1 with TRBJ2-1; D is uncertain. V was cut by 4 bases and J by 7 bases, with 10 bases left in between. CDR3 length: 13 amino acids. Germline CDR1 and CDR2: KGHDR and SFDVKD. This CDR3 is CATSDPGQNEQFF. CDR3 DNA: TGTGCCACCAGTGACCCCGGGCAAAATGAGCAGTTCTTC.

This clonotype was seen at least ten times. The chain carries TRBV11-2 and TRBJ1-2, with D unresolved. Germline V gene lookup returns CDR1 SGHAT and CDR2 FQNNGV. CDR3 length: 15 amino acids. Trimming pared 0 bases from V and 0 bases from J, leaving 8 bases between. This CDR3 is CASSLDAKSNYGYTF. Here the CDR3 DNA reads TGTGCCAGCAGCTTAGATGCCAAGTCTAACTATGGCTACACCTTC.

The CDR3 here is CASRAAGQGKDTQYF. The CDR3 bases are TGTGCCAGCAGGGCTGCGGGACAGGGAAAGGATACGCAGTATTTT. The chain recombines TRBV28 with TRBJ2-3; 9 bases align to TRBD1. CDR3 length equals 15 residues. From germline, CDR1 is MDHEN and CDR2 SYDVKM. After removal of 6 bases from V and 6 bases from J, the junction contained 10 bases not matched to a gene. Full variable domain (rest looked up from reference TRBV28 and TRBJ2-3): DVKVTQSSRYLVKRTGEKVFLECVQDMDHENMFWYRQDPGLGLRLIYFSYDVKMKEKGDIPEGYSVSREKKERFSLILESASTNQTSMYLCASRAAGQGKDTQYFGPGTRLTVL.

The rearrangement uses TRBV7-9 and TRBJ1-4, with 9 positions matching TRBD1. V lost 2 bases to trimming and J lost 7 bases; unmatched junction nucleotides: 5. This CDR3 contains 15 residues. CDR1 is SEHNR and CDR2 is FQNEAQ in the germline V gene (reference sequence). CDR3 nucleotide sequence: TGTGCCAGCAGCTTACTGGGACAGGGTCGTGAAAAACTGTTTTTT. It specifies CASSLLGQGREKLFF.

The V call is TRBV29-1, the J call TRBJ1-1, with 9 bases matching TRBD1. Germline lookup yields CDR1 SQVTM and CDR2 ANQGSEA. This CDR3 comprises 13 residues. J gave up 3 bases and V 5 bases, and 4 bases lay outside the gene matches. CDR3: CSVPQGADTEAFF. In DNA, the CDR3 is TGCAGCGTTCCACAGGGGGCGGACACTGAAGCTTTCTTT.

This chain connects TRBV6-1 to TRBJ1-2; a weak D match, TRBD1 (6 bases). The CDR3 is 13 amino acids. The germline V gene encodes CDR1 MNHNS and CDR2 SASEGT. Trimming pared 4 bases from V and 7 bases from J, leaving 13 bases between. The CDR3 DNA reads TGTGCCAGCAGTGCACAGGGATTGGGTGGCTACACCTTC. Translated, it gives CASSAQGLGGYTF.

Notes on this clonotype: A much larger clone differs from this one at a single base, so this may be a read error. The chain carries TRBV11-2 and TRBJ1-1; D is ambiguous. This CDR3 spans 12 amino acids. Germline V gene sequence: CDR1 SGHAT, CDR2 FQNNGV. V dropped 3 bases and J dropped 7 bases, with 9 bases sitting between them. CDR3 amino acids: CASSLVDIEAFF. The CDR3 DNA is TGTGCCAGCAGCTTGGTGGATATTGAAGCTTTCTTT. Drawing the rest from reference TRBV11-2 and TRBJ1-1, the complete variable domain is EAGVAQSPRYKIIEKRQSVAFWCNPISGHATLYWYQQILGQGPKLLIQFQNNGVVDDSQLPKDRFSAERLKGVDSTLKIQPAKLEDSAVYLCASSLVDIEAFFGQGTRLTVV.

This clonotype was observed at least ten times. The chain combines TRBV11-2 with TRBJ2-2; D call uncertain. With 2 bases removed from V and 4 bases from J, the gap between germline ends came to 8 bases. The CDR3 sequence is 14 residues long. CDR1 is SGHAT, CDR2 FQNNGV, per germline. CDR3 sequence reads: CASSLSHFTGELFF. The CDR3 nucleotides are TGTGCCAGCAGCTTATCACACTTCACCGGGGAGCTGTTTTTT.

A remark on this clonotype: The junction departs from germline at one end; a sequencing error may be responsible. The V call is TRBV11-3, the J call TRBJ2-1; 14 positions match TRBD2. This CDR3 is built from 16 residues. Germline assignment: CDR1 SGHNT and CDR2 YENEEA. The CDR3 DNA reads TGTGTCAGTAGCTTATCAGGGACTAGCGGGAGAGGTGAGCAGTTCTTT. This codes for CVSSLSGTSGRGEQFF.

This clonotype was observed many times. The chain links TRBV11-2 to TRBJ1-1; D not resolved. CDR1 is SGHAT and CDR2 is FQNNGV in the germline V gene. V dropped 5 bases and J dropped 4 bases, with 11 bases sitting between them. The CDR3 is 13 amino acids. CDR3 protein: CASSPWELTEAFF. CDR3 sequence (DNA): TGTGCCAGCAGCCCCTGGGAACTCACTGAAGCTTTCTTT.

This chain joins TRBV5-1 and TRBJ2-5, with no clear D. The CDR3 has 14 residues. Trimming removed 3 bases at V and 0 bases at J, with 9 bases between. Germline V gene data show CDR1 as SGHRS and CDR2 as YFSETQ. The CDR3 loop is CASSSHQYQETQYF. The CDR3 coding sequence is TGCGCCAGCAGCTCACACCAGTACCAAGAGACCCAGTACTTC.

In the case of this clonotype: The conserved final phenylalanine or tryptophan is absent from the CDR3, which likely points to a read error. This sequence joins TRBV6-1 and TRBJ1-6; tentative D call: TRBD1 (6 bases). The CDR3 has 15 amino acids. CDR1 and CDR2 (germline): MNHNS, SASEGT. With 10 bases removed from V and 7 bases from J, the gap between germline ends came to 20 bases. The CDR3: CATTPQQGGNSPLHY. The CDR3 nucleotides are TGTGCCACCACCCCCCAACAGGGCGGAAATTCACCCCTCCACTAT.

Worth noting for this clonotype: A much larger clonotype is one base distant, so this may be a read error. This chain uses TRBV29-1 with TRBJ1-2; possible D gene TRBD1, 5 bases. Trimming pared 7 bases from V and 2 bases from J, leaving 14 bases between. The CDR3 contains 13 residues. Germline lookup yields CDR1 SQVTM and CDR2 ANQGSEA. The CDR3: CSALMAGNYGYTF. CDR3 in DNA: TGCAGCGCCCTAATGGCAGGGAACTATGGCTACACCTTC.

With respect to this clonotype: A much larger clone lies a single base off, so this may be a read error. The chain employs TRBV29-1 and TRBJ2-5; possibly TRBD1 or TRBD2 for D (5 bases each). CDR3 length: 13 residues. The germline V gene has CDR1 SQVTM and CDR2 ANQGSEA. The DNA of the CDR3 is TGCAGCGTTGTCGGGGCGTACCAAGAGGCCCAGTACTTC. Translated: CSVVGAYQEAQYF.

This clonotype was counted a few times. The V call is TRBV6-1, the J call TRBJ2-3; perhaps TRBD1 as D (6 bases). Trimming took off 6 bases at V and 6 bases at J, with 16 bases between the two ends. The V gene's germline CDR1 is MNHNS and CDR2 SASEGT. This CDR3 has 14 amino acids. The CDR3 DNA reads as TGTGCCAGCAGCCTTCGGGACATAATGGATACGCAGTATTTT. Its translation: CASSLRDIMDTQYF.

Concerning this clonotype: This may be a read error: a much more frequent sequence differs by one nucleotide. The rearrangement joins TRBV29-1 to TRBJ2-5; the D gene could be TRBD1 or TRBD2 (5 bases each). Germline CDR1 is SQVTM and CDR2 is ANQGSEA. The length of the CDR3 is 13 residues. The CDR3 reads CSLDLQGEETQYF. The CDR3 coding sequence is TGCAGCCTTGATCTCCAAGGGGAGGAGACCCAGTACTTC.

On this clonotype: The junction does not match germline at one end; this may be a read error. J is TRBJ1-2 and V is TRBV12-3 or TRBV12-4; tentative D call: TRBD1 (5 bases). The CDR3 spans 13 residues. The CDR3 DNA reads TGTGCCCGCAGTTTAGCATGGGGGAACGGCTACGCCTTC. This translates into CARSLAWGNGYAF.

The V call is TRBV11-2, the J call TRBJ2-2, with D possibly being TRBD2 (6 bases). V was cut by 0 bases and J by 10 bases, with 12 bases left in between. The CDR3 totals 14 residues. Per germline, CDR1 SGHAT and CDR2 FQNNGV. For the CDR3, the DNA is TGTGCCAGCAGCTTAGAACTAGCCATCGAGGAGCTGTTTTTT. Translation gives CASSLELAIEELFF.